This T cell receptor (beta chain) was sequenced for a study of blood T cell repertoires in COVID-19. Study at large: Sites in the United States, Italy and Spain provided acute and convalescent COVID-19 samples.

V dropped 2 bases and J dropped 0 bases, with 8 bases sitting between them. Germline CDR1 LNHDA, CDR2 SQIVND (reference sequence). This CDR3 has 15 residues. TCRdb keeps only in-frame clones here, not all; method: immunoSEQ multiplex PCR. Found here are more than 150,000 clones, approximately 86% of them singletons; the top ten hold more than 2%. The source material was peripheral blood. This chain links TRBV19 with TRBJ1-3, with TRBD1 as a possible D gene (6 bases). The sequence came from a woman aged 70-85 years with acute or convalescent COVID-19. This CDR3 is CASSIRTVSGNTIYF. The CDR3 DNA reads TGTGCCAGTAGTATACGGACAGTCTCTGGAAACACCATATATTTT.